This entry is about one T cell receptor beta chain. The target antigen is unknown. From germline, CDR1 is LGHNA and CDR2 YSLEER. V trimming: 4 bases; J trimming: 7 bases; junction bases outside the gene matches: 6. The CDR3 runs to 13 residues. The data belong to a study of shared clonotypes between healthy human individuals. Study-level findings and limits: When compared with the clonotypes that were shared by all four sorted-subset donors, the non-shared clonotypes turned out to have lower generation probabilities.

TCRdb keeps only in-frame clones here, not all; method: immunoSEQ multiplex PCR. This sample yields millions of clones, of which 90% to 95% are seen a single time; about 0.13% belongs to the top ten. Sequences were obtained from naive CD4+ T cells sorted from blood. Specified subset: CD45RA+ positively selected. The gene calls are TRBV4-3 and TRBJ1-1, with 7 bases lining up with TRBD1. The clonotype was recovered from a man between 18 and 35 years old in good health. The CDR3, as DNA: TGCGCCAGCAGCCTACGACAGGGAGTTGAAGCTTTCTTT. Amino acids: CASSLRQGVEAFF.